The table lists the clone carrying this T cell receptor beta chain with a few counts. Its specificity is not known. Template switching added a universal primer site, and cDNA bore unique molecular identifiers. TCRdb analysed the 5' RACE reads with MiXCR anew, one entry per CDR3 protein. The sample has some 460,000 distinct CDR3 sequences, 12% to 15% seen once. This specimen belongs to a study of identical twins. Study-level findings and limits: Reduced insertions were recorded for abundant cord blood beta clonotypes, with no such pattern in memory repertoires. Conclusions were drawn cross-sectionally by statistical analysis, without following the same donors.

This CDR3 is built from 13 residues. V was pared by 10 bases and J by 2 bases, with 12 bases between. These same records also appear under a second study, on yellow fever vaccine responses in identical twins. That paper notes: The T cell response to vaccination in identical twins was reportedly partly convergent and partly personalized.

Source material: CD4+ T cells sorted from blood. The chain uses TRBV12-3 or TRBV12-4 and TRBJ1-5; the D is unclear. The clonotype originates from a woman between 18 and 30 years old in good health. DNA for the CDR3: TGTGCCACCCGTATGGCCGGCAATCAGCCCCAGCATTTT. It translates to CATRMAGNQPQHF.